This T cell receptor beta chain appears in the sequencing data of a study of CD8+ T cells in alopecia areata. Study-wide background: Severity scoring for treated patients was based on the percentage of affected scalp area. Findings of the study overall: Persistence of many expanded lesional clones was seen in scalp and blood during tofacitinib. Scalp repertoires also include resident alphabeta T cells from normal skin.

cDNA prepared by RNA extraction and subsequent reverse transcription served as the template for sequencing. Produced via immunoSEQ multiplex PCR; TCRdb's table is partial and in-frame only. Seen here are approximately 170,000 clones, about 60% observed once, and the top ten hold approximately 0.63%. Points on this clone: Its antigen remains unidentified.

V gave up 1 base and J gave up 1 base, with 16 bases separating them. CDR1 and CDR2 from the germline V gene are SQVTM and ANQGSEA. The CDR3 spans 16 residues. Stated treatment: oral pan-JAK inhibitor, 5-10 mg twice daily. Samples from alopecia areata patients were lesional scalp punch biopsies and peripheral blood. The sequence came from a human donor with alopecia areata. V is TRBV29-1 and J is TRBJ1-2; D unclear. Material: CD4+ T cells sorted from blood, obtained at week 4, from a patient treated with tofacitinib. CDR3 sequence: CSVEVPGSSFNYGYTF. The CDR3 coding sequence is TGCAGCGTTGAAGTCCCGGGTTCCTCCTTTAACTATGGCTACACCTTC.